This TCR beta chain was sequenced in a study of cytomegalovirus exposure and HLA in healthy donors. The CDR3 is 17 amino acids. Trimming took 7 bases from V and 0 from J, leaving 19 bases between them. From germline, CDR1 is MDHEN and CDR2 SYDVKM. The PCR made use of 60 Vbeta and 13 Jbeta primers. Some clones are missing from TCRdb's copy, which holds only in-frame ones; the method was immunoSEQ multiplex PCR. The sample lists about 190,000 clones; around 81% were seen once. V is TRBV28 and J is TRBJ1-3, with TRBD1 as a possible D gene (6 bases). The sequence derives from a man between 18 and 35 years old in good health and CMV-seronegative. Sequenced: PBMCs. CDR3 sequence: CASNFGGGSFSGNTIYF. The CDR3 DNA sequence: TGTGCCAGCAACTTTGGGGGCGGCAGCTTCTCTGGAAACACCATATATTTT.